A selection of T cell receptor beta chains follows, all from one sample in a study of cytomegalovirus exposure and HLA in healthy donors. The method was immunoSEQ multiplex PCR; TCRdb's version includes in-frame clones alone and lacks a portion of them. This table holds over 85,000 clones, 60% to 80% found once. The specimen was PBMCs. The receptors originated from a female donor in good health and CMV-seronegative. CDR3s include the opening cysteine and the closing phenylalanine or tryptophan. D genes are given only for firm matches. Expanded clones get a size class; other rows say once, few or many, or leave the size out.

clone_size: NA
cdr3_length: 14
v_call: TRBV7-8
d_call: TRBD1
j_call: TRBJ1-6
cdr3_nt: TGTGCCAGCAGCACGGGACAGGGTGGTTCACCCCTCCACTTT
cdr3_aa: CASSTGQGGSPLHF

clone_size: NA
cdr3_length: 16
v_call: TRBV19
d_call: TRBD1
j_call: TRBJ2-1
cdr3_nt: TGTGCCAGTAGTATTGGTGCGGACAGGGGTGTTGATGAGCAGTTCTTC
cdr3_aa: CASSIGADRGVDEQFF

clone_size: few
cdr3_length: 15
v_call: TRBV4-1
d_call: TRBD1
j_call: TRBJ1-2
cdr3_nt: TGCGCCAGCAGCCCCTGGGACAGGCCCTGGGAGGGCTACACCTTC
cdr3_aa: CASSPWDRPWEGYTF

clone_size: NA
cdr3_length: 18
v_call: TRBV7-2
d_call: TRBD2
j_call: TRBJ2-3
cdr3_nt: TGTGCCAGCAGCTTAGCGCGGCTAGCGGGGGGGAAACGAGATACGCAGTATTTT
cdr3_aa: CASSLARLAGGKRDTQYF

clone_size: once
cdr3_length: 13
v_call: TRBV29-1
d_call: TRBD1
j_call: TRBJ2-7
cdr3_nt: TGCAGCGTTCTACAGGGGATTACCTACGAGCAGTACTTC
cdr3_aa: CSVLQGITYEQYF

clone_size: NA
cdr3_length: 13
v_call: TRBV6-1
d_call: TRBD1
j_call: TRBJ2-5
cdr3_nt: TGTGCCAGCAGGAACAGGGGATTGGAGACCCAGTACTTC
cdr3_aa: CASRNRGLETQYF

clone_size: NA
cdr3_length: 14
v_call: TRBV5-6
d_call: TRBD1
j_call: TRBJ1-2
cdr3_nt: TGTGCCAGCAGCTTGGTGGACAGGGGGTCTGACTACACCTTC
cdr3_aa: CASSLVDRGSDYTF

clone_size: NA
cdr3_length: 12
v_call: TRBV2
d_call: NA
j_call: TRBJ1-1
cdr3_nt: TGTGCCAGCAGCGTTCGGAACACTGAAGCTTTCTTT
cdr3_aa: CASSVRNTEAFF

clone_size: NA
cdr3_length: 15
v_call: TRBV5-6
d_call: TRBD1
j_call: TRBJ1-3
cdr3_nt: TGTGCCAGCAGCTCTCAGGGGGCGCGAGGAAACACCATATATTTT
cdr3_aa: CASSSQGARGNTIYF

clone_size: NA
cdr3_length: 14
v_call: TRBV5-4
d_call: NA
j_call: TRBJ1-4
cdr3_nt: TGTGCCAGCAGGAGCTTGGGGGGAGGTGAAAAACTGTTTTTT
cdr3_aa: CASRSLGGGEKLFF

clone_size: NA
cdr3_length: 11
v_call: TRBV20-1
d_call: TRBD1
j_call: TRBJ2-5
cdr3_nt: TGCAGTACCCGGACAGGGGAGACCCAGTACTTC
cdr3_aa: CSTRTGETQYF

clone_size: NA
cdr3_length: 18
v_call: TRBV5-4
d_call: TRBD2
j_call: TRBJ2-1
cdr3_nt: TGTGCCAGCAGCTTTCCCGGGACTAGCGGAAGCTCCTACAATGAGCAGTTCTTC
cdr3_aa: CASSFPGTSGSSYNEQFF

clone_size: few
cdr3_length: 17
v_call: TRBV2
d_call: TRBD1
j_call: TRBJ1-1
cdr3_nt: TGTGCCAGCAGTGAAGGTGACAGGGCCTGGATGAACACTGAAGCTTTCTTT
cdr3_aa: CASSEGDRAWMNTEAFF

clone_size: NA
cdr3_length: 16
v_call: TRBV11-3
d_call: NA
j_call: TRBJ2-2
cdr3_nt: TGTGCCAGCGGGCTCAACCCTCGCGGGGTGATCGGGGAGCTGTTTTTT
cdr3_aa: CASGLNPRGVIGELFF

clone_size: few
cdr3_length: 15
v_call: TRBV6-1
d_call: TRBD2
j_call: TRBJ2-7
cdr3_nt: TGTGCCAGCAGTGAAGATCTAGCGGGAGCCTACGAGCAGTACTTC
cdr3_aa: CASSEDLAGAYEQYF

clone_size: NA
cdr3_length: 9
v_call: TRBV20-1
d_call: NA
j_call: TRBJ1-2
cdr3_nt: TGTCAAGCCGGGGATGGCTACACCTTC
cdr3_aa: CQAGDGYTF

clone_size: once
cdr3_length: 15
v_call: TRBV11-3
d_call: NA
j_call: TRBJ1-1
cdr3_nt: TGTGCCAGCAGCAAAAGTGGGGGGGGTCGGACTGAAGCTTTCTTT
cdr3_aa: CASSKSGGGRTEAFF

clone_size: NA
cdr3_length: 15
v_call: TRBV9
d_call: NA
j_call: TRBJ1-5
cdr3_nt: TGTGCCAGCAGCGTAGAGGGAGGGAGCAATCAGCCCCAGCATTTT
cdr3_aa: CASSVEGGSNQPQHF

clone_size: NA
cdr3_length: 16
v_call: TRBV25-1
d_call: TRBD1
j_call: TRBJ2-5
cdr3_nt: TGTGCCAGCAGTGAGACCGGGACAGGGGACAAAGAGACCCAGTACTTC
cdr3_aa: CASSETGTGDKETQYF

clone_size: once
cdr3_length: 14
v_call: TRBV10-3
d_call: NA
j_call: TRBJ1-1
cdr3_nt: TGTGCCAACTCCCCCACAGCGGGGAACACTGAAGCTTTCTTT
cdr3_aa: CANSPTAGNTEAFF

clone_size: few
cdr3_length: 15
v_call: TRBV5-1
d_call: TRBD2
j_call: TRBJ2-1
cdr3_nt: TGCGCCAGCAGAGGACTAGCGGGAGCCCCCAATGAGCAGTTCTTC
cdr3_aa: CASRGLAGAPNEQFF

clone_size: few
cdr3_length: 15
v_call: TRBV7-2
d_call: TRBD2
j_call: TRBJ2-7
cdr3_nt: TGTGCCAGCAGCTTAGTTGGAGGGGAGGGCTACGAGCAGTACTTC
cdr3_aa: CASSLVGGEGYEQYF

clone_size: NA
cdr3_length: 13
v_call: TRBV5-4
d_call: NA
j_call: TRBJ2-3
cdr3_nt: TGTGCCAGCAGCTTGGGTTTACAGGGATCGCAGTATTTT
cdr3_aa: CASSLGLQGSQYF

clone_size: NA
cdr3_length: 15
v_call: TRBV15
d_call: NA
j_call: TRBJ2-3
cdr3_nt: TGTGCCACCAGCAGAGGTTCAGGGAACGGAGATACGCAGTATTTT
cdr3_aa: CATSRGSGNGDTQYF

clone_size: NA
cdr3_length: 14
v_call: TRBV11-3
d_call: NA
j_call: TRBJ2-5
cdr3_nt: TGTGCCAGCAGCGGTCCGGCGGGCCAAGAGACCCAGTACTTC
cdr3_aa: CASSGPAGQETQYF

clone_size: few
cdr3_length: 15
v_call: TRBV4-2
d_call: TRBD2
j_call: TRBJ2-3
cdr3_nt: TGTGCCAGTTCTTTAGCGGGAGGTTCTAGAGATACGCAGTATTTT
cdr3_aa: CASSLAGGSRDTQYF

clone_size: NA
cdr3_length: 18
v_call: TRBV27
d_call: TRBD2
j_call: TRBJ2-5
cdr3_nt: TGTGCCAGCGCAGATGGACTAGCGGGAGGGTGGGGCGTGGGGACCCAGTACTTC
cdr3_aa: CASADGLAGGWGVGTQYF

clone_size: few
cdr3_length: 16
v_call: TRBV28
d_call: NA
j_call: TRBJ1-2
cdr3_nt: TGTGCCAGCAGAGACAGAGGTGACCGTTTGGGCTATGGCTACACCTTC
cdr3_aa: CASRDRGDRLGYGYTF

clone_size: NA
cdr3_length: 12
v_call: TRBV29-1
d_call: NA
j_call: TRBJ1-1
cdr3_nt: TGCAGCGCAGACAGGCTAAACACTGAAGCTTTCTTT
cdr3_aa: CSADRLNTEAFF

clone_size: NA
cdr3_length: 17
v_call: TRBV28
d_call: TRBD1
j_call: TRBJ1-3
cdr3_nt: TGTGCCAGCAGTTTACCCTTACAGGGGGCATCTGGAAACACCATATATTTT
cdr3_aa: CASSLPLQGASGNTIYF

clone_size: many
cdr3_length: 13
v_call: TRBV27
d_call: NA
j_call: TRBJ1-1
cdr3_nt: TGTGCCACTATGGACAGCGCGAACACTGAAGCTTTCTTT
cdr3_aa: CATMDSANTEAFF

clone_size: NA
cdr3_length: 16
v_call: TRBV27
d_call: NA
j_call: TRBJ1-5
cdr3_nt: TGTGCCAGCAGTTTTTCGAGGGGGTATAGCAATCAGCCCCAGCATTTT
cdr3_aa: CASSFSRGYSNQPQHF

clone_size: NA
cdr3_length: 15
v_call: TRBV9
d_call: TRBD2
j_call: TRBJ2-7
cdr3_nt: TGTGCCAGCAGCACATCCGGGACTAGCACGAACGAGCAGTACTTC
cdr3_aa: CASSTSGTSTNEQYF

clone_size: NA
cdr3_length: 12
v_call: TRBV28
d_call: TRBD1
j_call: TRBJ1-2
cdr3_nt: TGTGCCAGCAGTTTTAACAGGGGTGGCTACACCTTC
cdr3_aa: CASSFNRGGYTF

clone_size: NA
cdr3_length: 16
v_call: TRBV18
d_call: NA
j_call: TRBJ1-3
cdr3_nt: TGTGCCAGCTCACCCGCGTCCGAGGGTTTAGGAAACACCATATATTTT
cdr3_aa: CASSPASEGLGNTIYF

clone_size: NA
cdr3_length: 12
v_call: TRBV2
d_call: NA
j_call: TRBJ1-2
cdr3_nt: TGTGCCAGCAGTGAGAGGGAGAGTGGCTACACCTTC
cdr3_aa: CASSERESGYTF

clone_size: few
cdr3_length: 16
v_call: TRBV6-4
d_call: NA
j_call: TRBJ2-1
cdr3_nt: TGTGCCAGCAGTGACTCTTTTAGTGGGAGCTACAATGAGCAGTTCTTC
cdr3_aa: CASSDSFSGSYNEQFF

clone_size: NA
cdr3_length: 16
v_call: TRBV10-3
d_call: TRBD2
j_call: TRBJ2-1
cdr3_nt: TGTGCCATCAGCCCTGGGCCTAGCGGGAGTAAGGATGAGCAGTTCTTC
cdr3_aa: CAISPGPSGSKDEQFF

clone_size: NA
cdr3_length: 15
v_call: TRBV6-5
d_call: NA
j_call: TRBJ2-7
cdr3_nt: TGTGCCAGCAGCCTCCGGGCCGGGGGCTCCTACGAGCAGTACTTC
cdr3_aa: CASSLRAGGSYEQYF

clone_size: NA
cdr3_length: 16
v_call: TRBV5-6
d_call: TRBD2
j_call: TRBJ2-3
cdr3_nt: TGTGCCAGCAGCATTCGGACTAGCGGGGGCACAGATACGCAGTATTTT
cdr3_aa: CASSIRTSGGTDTQYF

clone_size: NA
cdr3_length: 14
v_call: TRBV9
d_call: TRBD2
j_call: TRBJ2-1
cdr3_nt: TGTGCCAGCAGCGTAGCGGCGGGAGGGGATGAGCAGTTCTTC
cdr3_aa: CASSVAAGGDEQFF

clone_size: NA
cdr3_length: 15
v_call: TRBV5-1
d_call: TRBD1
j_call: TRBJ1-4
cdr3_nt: TGCGCCAGCAGGGAGACAGGGCGATTCAATGAAAAACTGTTTTTT
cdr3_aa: CASRETGRFNEKLFF

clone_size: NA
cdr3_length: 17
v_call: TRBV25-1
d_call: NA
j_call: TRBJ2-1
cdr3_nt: TGTGCCAGCAGTCCCGCTAGAAAGGGAGATGAACACAATGAGCAGTTCTTC
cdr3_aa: CASSPARKGDEHNEQFF

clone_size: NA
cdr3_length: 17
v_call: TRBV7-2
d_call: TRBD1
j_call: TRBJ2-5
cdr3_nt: TGTGCCAGCAGCTCGAACAGGGGGCAGGTGGTTCTCGAGACCCAGTACTTC
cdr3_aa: CASSSNRGQVVLETQYF

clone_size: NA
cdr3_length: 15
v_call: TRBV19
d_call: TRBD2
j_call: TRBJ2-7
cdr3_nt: TGTGCCAGTAGTAGCGGGACTACCCAGCACTACGAGCAGTACTTC
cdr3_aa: CASSSGTTQHYEQYF